One sample yielded the 29 T cell receptor beta chains listed below, sequenced in a study of T cells in Graves' hyperthyroidism and ophthalmopathy. RNA transcripts were the template for amplifying TCR beta CDR3 regions. A set of HTBI primers served as the primers for a first-round RT-PCR of the TCR CDR3. TCRdb recomputed calls from the multiplex PCR reads with MiXCR, one row per CDR3 protein. The repertoire holds 690,000 or so distinct CDR3 sequences, about 17% seen once, with around 15% in the top ten. Sequenced sample: blood. The receptors come from a woman between 50 and 59 years old with Graves' hyperthyroidism that later progressed to Graves' ophthalmopathy.

The chain has TRBV10-3 and TRBJ2-7; 13 bases are shared with TRBD2. Germline-derived CDR1 and CDR2 are ENHRY and SYGVKD. J was trimmed by 3 bases and V by 9 bases; bases with no gene match: 5. The CDR3 runs to 14 residues. For the CDR3, the DNA is TGTGCCATAAGGACTAGCGGGGGCAACTACGAGCAGTACTTC. Translation gives CAIRTSGGNYEQYF.

This clonotype was recorded many times. The chain employs TRBV30 and TRBJ2-5; a possible D gene is TRBD1 (5 bases). Per the germline V gene, CDR1 is GTSNPN and CDR2 is SVGIG (reference sequence). The length of the CDR3 is 16 residues. The V end was cut by 0 bases, the J end by 1 base, with 15 bases between. The CDR3 bases are TGTGCCTGGAGTGTACCGTCCGGACACCGCCAAGAGACCCAGTACTTC. It is translated as CAWSVPSGHRQETQYF.

Only a few counts were recorded for this clonotype. The J gene is TRBJ2-7, the V gene TRBV27, with TRBD1 as a possible D gene (5 bases). The CDR3 has 14 residues. Germline V CDR1 and CDR2: MNHEY, SMNVEV (reference sequence). Trimming removed 5 bases at V and 4 bases at J, with 15 bases between. CDR3 in DNA: TGTGCCAGCAGTCCAAGGGGCGGATGGTACGAGCAGTACTTC. It specifies CASSPRGGWYEQYF.

This clonotype was recorded at least ten times. This chain connects TRBV2 to TRBJ2-1; D is possibly TRBD2 (6 bases). V dropped 5 bases and J dropped 8 bases, with 19 bases sitting between them. This CDR3 is built from 15 residues. Germline CDR1 reads SNHLY; CDR2 reads FYNNEI. CDR3 residues: CASSPIRDFSHEQFF. CDR3 DNA sequence: TGTGCCAGCAGTCCCATCCGGGACTTCTCCCATGAGCAGTTCTTC.

This rearrangement joins TRBV27 to TRBJ1-4; the D is unclear. This CDR3 region has 14 residues. Germline V gene sequence: CDR1 MNHEY, CDR2 SMNVEV (reference sequence). Trimming cost V 5 bases and J 1 base, with 8 bases left between them. The CDR3 region is CASSLVGTNEKLFF. CDR3 in DNA: TGTGCCAGCAGTCTGGTAGGAACTAATGAAAAACTGTTTTTT.

V usage is TRBV12-3 or TRBV12-4 and J usage is TRBJ2-7, with 9 bases that match TRBD1. With 8 bases clipped from V and 6 bases from J, the junction kept 11 bases outside the gene matches. The CDR3 is made up of 14 amino acids. Here the CDR3 reads CASSWGQGGGEQYF. CDR3 coding DNA: TGTGCCAGCTCCTGGGGACAGGGAGGGGGCGAGCAGTACTTC.

This clonotype has a count of ten or more. The chain recombines TRBV29-1 with TRBJ2-2; possibly TRBD1 for D (5 bases). The CDR3 has 12 amino acids. Per the germline V gene, CDR1 is SQVTM and CDR2 is ANQGSEA. The V end lost 4 bases, the J end lost 6 bases, and 9 bases lay between the germline ends. The CDR3 region is CSVGKGPGELFF. The CDR3 nucleotides read TGCAGCGTTGGGAAGGGGCCCGGGGAGCTGTTTTTT.

This clonotype was found many times. The rearrangement links TRBV12-3 or TRBV12-4 to TRBJ2-3; no firm D call. Between the trimmed V and J ends, which lost 6 bases and 2 bases, there was a span of 12 bases. The CDR3 has 14 residues. CDR3 region: CASSPRSNTDTQYF. DNA of the CDR3: TGTGCCAGCAGCCCCAGGAGCAACACAGATACGCAGTATTTT.

This clonotype was counted between two and nine times. V usage is TRBV7-9 and J usage is TRBJ2-6; TRBD2 agrees at 8 bases. Looked up from germline, CDR1 is SEHNR and CDR2 is FQNEAQ (reference sequence). This CDR3 comprises 16 residues. J was trimmed by 2 bases and V by 6 bases; bases with no gene match: 6. CDR3 DNA sequence: TGTGCCAGCAGGGGACTAGGTTTTCCTGGGGCCAACGTCCTGACTTTC. Translation: CASRGLGFPGANVLTF.

The chain combines TRBV20-1 with TRBJ1-4; D unresolved. There are 14 residues in the CDR3. CDR1 DFQATT and CDR2 SNEGSKA come from the germline V gene (reference sequence). V lost 1 base, J lost 2 bases, and 8 bases lay in between. The CDR3 bases are TGCAGTGCTAGAGGCGTAGCGACTAATGAAAAACTGTTTTTT. Residues: CSARGVATNEKLFF.

This clonotype was observed a few times. The chain joins TRBV29-1 to TRBJ1-5; D uncertain. This CDR3 is 15 amino acids long. V lost 4 bases and J lost 3, with 16 bases in between. Germline loops: CDR1 SQVTM, CDR2 ANQGSEA. The CDR3 DNA reads TGCAGCGTTGCCACGGACTCGAGGGACAATCAGCCCCAGCATTTT. Amino acids: CSVATDSRDNQPQHF. The whole variable domain, filled in from reference TRBV29-1 and TRBJ1-5, reads SAVISQKPSRDICQRGTSLTIQCQVDSQVTMMFWYRQQPGQSLTLIATANQGSEATYESGFVIDKFPISRPNLTFSTLTVSNMSPEDSSIYLCSVATDSRDNQPQHFGDGTRLSIL.

This clonotype was counted at least ten times. The chain has TRBV29-1 and TRBJ1-1; TRBD1 matches at 9 bases. Germline loops: CDR1 SQVTM, CDR2 ANQGSEA. J was trimmed by 4 bases and V by 6 bases; bases with no gene match: 3. The CDR3 sequence is 12 residues long. The CDR3 loop is CSVETGGTEAFF. CDR3 nucleotides: TGCAGCGTAGAGACAGGGGGCACTGAAGCTTTCTTT.

The chain carries TRBV19 and TRBJ1-6; D possibly corresponds to TRBD1 (6 bases). Between the trimmed V and J ends, which lost 3 bases and 7 bases, there was a span of 16 bases. The CDR3 is 16 residues long. CDR1 and CDR2 from the germline V gene are LNHDA and SQIVND (reference sequence). CDR3 sequence: CASSISPGAHNSPLHF. The DNA for the CDR3 is TGTGCCAGTAGTATCTCCCCAGGGGCCCACAATTCACCCCTCCACTTT.

This clonotype was detected many times. The V and J genes are TRBV7-9 and TRBJ1-5; D may be TRBD1 (6 bases). The CDR3 contains 13 residues. V shed 7 bases and J shed 5 bases, with 12 bases lying between them. Germline-derived CDR1 and CDR2 are SEHNR and FQNEAQ (reference sequence). The CDR3 region has the DNA TGTGCCAGCACCTGGGGGGCTGATCAGCCCCAGCATTTT. Its translation is CASTWGADQPQHF.

Only one count was recorded for this clonotype. The V gene is TRBV30, the J gene TRBJ2-6; 7 bases line up with TRBD1. With V trimmed by 3 bases and J by 0 bases, 5 bases remained unmatched. The CDR3 has 16 residues. Germline CDR1 reads GTSNPN; CDR2 reads SVGIG (reference sequence). CDR3 DNA sequence: TGTGCCTGGAGGGGGGACAGACACTCTGGGGCCAACGTCCTGACTTTC. Amino acid sequence: CAWRGDRHSGANVLTF.

This clonotype was found a few times. The chain employs TRBV6-5 and TRBJ2-7, with D possibly being TRBD2 (5 bases). V was shortened by 1 base and J by 0 bases, with 7 bases between the two germline ends. Germline V gene lookup returns CDR1 MNHEY and CDR2 SVGAGI. This CDR3 is built from 14 residues. CDR3 sequence: CASSYYGVSYEQYF. The CDR3 nucleotides are TGTGCCAGCAGTTACTACGGGGTCTCCTACGAGCAGTACTTC.

This clonotype came up a few times. The chain couples TRBV7-3 to TRBJ2-5, with 10 bases lining up with TRBD1. The junction had 8 bases not matched to a gene; V was cut back by 3 bases and J by 4 bases. CDR3 length: 16 residues. CDR1 is SGHTA and CDR2 is FQGTGA in the germline V gene. The CDR3 is CASSLVPGQGPETQYF. Written as DNA, the CDR3 is TGTGCCAGCAGCTTGGTCCCGGGACAGGGGCCAGAGACCCAGTACTTC. The whole variable domain, remainder taken from reference TRBV7-3 and TRBJ2-5, is GAGVSQTPSNKVTEKGKYVELRCDPISGHTALYWYRQSLGQGPEFLIYFQGTGAADDSGLPNDRFFAVRPEGSVSTLKIQRTERGDSAVYLCASSLVPGQGPETQYFGPGTRLLVL.

The chain combines TRBV10-3 with TRBJ1-6, with TRBD1 identical over 9 bases. Germline V gives CDR1 ENHRY, CDR2 SYGVKD. CDR3 size: 12 residues. Trimming removed 10 bases from V and 8 bases from J; junction bases left unmatched: 3. DNA of the CDR3: TGTGCCAACCGGGACAGGGATTCACCCCTCCACTTT. Protein sequence: CANRDRDSPLHF.

In its sample, this clonotype was seen a few times. The chain joins TRBV10-3 to TRBJ1-4, with D possibly matching TRBD1 (6 bases). The CDR3 length is 17 residues. V lost 7 bases to trimming and J lost 4 bases, with 22 bases between them. Germline V gene lookup returns CDR1 ENHRY and CDR2 SYGVKD. The CDR3 DNA is TGTGCCATCAATTTGAAGGTTATTGCAGGGGATAATGAAAAACTGTTTTTT. Protein product: CAINLKVIAGDNEKLFF.

The rearrangement joins TRBV6-5 to TRBJ1-5; D gene ambiguous. The CDR3 length is 17 residues. The V gene's germline CDR1 is MNHEY and CDR2 SVGAGI. The V and J ends lost 2 bases and 0 bases respectively, with 14 bases between them. CDR3 region: CASSYGTQRYSNQPQHF. Written as DNA, the CDR3 is TGTGCCAGCAGTTACGGAACCCAGAGATATAGCAATCAGCCCCAGCATTTT.

This chain connects TRBV9 to TRBJ2-1; a possible D gene is TRBD1 (5 bases). Between the trimmed V and J ends, which lost 3 bases and 9 bases, there was a span of 19 bases. The CDR3 spans 15 residues. Germline V gene data show CDR1 as SGDLS and CDR2 as YYNGEE. The DNA for the CDR3 is TGTGCCAGCAGCGAGGGGTTCGGCTTGTTTGGTGAGCAGTTCTTC. Translation gives CASSEGFGLFGEQFF.

CDR3 in DNA: TGTGCCAGCAGCTTAGCCCCCGGGACAGGGGAGGAAGAGAGGAACACTGAAGCTTTCTTT. This translates into CASSLAPGTGEEERNTEAFF. V gene TRBV7-6 combines with J gene TRBJ1-1, with 10 positions matching TRBD1. CDR1 SGHVS and CDR2 FNYEAQ come from the germline V gene. The CDR3 contains 20 residues. Trimming removed 0 bases from V and 1 base from J; junction bases left unmatched: 14.

The chain recombines TRBV9 with TRBJ2-7, with TRBD2 matching 9 bases. V was pared by 0 bases and J by 3 bases, with 4 bases of the junction left unmatched. The CDR3 has 15 residues. Germline V gene sequence: CDR1 SGDLS, CDR2 YYNGEE. CDR3 sequence: CASSVGTSEDYEQYF. The DNA for the CDR3 is TGTGCCAGCAGCGTAGGGACTAGCGAGGACTACGAGCAGTACTTC.

This clonotype was recorded many times. The rearrangement joins TRBV6-1 to TRBJ2-2, with 9 bases lining up with TRBD2. Trimming removed 10 bases from V and 1 base from J; junction bases left unmatched: 4. Germline V CDR1 and CDR2: MNHNS, SASEGT. The CDR3 is 14 residues long. This CDR3 reads CATQRGVNTGELFF. DNA of the CDR3: TGTGCCACCCAGCGGGGGGTGAACACCGGGGAGCTGTTTTTT.

The chain employs TRBV6-5 and TRBJ1-4; D is unclear. This CDR3 is built from 15 residues. Trimming cost V 0 bases and J 7 bases, with 12 bases left between them. Germline V gives CDR1 MNHEY, CDR2 SVGAGI. The CDR3 DNA sequence: TGTGCCAGCAGTTACTCGGCAGCGGATAGTGAAAAACTGTTTTTT. This encodes CASSYSAADSEKLFF.

This rearrangement joins TRBV6-1 to TRBJ1-6; 10 bases map to TRBD1. In germline, CDR1 is MNHNS, CDR2 SASEGT. The trim removed 3 bases at V and 9 bases at J, leaving 5 bases unmatched. This CDR3 region has 15 residues. The CDR3 sequence: CASSDDRGLSSPLHF. Written as DNA, the CDR3 is TGTGCCAGCAGTGACGACAGGGGGCTATCTTCACCCCTCCACTTT.

The genes are TRBV6-1 and TRBJ1-2; D uncertain. The V gene lost 5 bases and the J gene lost 4 bases, with 17 bases spanning the gap. CDR1 and CDR2 from the germline V gene are MNHNS and SASEGT. The CDR3 consists of 15 residues. CDR3 region: CASSSWLEARYGYTF. CDR3 nucleotide sequence: TGTGCCAGCAGTTCTTGGTTGGAGGCGCGCTATGGCTACACCTTC.

This clonotype showed up many times. V usage is TRBV20-1 and J usage is TRBJ2-3; D remains ambiguous. V was cut by 2 bases and J by 3 bases, with 3 bases left in between. Germline CDR1 is DFQATT and CDR2 is SNEGSKA (reference sequence). This CDR3 is 11 amino acids long. The DNA for the CDR3 is TGCAGTGCTAGAACAACAGATACGCAGTATTTT. Residues: CSARTTDTQYF.

This clonotype was seen only a few times. The chain joins TRBV4-1 to TRBJ1-2; D remains unclear. Per the germline V gene, CDR1 is MGHRA and CDR2 is YSYEKL. V was clipped by 0 bases and J by 4 bases, with 9 bases between them. The CDR3 has 14 residues. The DNA of the CDR3 is TGCGCCAGCAGCCAAGAAGGGCTCATCTATGGCTACACCTTC. Its translation: CASSQEGLIYGYTF.